The TCR beta chain described here comes from a study of read filtering for tumor transcriptome and immune sequencing. Study summary: Revised staging placed eight or nine patients in R-ISS I, 15 to 20 in II, 7 in III. IR-seq gave about 4.05 to 11 million TCR reads per sample; RNA-seq gave roughly 80 to 1273. Overall study findings and caveats: Compared with RNA-seq, IR-seq gave much higher clonotype depth and reliability.

From approximately 430 ng of RNA, a library with molecular barcoded alpha/delta and beta/gamma adaptors was made. TCRdb itself ran the reads through MiXCR, one entry per CDR3 protein. Of 93,000 or so distinct CDR3 sequences in the sample, roughly 21% are singletons; the top ten hold over 9.5%. Sampling of bone marrow took place during active disease in every patient. This clonotype was counted only a few times. Its specificity is not known. V lost 0 bases, J lost 7 bases, and 4 bases stayed unmatched. CDR3 length: 15 residues. Germline V gene sequence: CDR1 SGHRS, CDR2 YFSETQ. The receptor's source is a donor older than 35 with multiple myeloma. The source material was a population of CD138-negative cells sorted from bone marrow. The chain links TRBV5-1 to TRBJ2-1; 10 nucleotides match TRBD2. CDR3 residues: CASSLASGGTNEQFF. CDR3 nucleotide sequence: TGCGCCAGCAGCTTGGCTAGCGGGGGAACAAATGAGCAGTTCTTC.